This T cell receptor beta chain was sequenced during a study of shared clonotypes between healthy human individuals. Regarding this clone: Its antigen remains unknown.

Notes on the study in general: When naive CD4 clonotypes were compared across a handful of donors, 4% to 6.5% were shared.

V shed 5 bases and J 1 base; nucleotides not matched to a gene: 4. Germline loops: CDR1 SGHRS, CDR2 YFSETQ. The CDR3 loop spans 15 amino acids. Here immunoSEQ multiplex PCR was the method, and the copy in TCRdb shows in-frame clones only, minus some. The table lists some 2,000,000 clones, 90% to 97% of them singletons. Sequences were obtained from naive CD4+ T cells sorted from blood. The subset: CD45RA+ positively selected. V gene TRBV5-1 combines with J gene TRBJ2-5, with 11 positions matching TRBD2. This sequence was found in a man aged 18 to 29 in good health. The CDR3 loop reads CASSQTSGAQETQYF. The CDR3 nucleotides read TGCGCCAGCAGTCAGACTAGCGGGGCCCAAGAGACCCAGTACTTC.